One sample yielded the 21 T cell receptor beta chains listed below, sequenced in a study of blood T cell repertoires in COVID-19. Sequencing was performed with immunoSEQ multiplex PCR; in TCRdb, only in-frame clones are kept and a portion is missing. The table has 250,000 or so clones, 80% to 90% seen once. The specimen sequenced was PBMCs or T cells enriched from blood (not recorded which). Receptor source: a woman younger than 45 who had been exposed to COVID-19.

The chain links TRBV9 to TRBJ2-2; D possibly corresponds to TRBD1 (6 bases). V lost 4 bases to trimming and J lost 1 base, with 11 bases between them. This CDR3 is built from 15 residues. The germline V gene encodes CDR1 SGDLS and CDR2 YYNGEE. CDR3 region: CASSLDRGNTGELFF. The CDR3 coding sequence is TGTGCCAGCAGCCTGGACAGAGGGAACACCGGGGAGCTGTTTTTT. Variable domain in full (rest from reference TRBV9 and TRBJ2-2): DSGVTQTPKHLITATGQRVTLRCSPRSGDLSVYWYQQSLDQGLQFLIQYYNGEERAKGNILERFSAQQFPDLHSELNLSSLELGDSALYFCASSLDRGNTGELFFGEGSRLTVL.

J is TRBJ2-3 and V is TRBV5-1, with 7 bases fitting TRBD1. This CDR3 spans 14 amino acids. V was clipped by 4 bases and J by 2 bases; unmatched bases: 4. In germline, CDR1 is SGHRS, CDR2 YFSETQ. The CDR3 DNA reads TGCGCCAGCAGCCCGACAGGGTCCACAGATACGCAGTATTTT. Amino acid sequence: CASSPTGSTDTQYF.

This chain uses TRBV4-1 with TRBJ2-1; D may be TRBD2 (5 bases). CDR1 and CDR2 from the germline V gene are MGHRA and YSYEKL. The CDR3 totals 15 residues. The V gene lost 0 bases and the J gene lost 4 bases, with 10 bases spanning the gap. The CDR3 DNA reads TGCGCCAGCAGCCAAGATGATAGCGCTTACAATGAGCAGTTCTTC. This gives the protein CASSQDDSAYNEQFF.

The chain has TRBV29-1 and TRBJ2-7; 9 bases are shared with TRBD1. The germline V gene has CDR1 SQVTM and CDR2 ANQGSEA. V lost 6 bases, J lost 5 bases, and 5 bases stayed unmatched. The CDR3 consists of 12 residues. The CDR3, as DNA: TGCAGCGTCGGGACAGGGCTTCACGAGCAGTACTTC. It is translated as CSVGTGLHEQYF.

The rearrangement joins TRBV7-2 to TRBJ1-2, with a tentative D call TRBD1 (6 bases). Germline-derived CDR1 and CDR2 are SGHTA and FQGNSA. The CDR3 contains 16 residues. The V end lost 1 base, the J end lost 3 bases, and 15 bases lay between the germline ends. This CDR3 is CASSLGQGWFDYGYTF. Written as DNA, the CDR3 is TGTGCCAGCAGCTTAGGTCAGGGGTGGTTTGACTATGGCTACACCTTC.

The CDR3 sequence is CASSESGTGNTEAFF. The CDR3 DNA reads TGCGCCAGCAGTGAGTCAGGGACAGGGAACACTGAAGCTTTCTTT. The chain has TRBV10-1 and TRBJ1-1; TRBD1 matches at 8 bases. The length of the CDR3 is 15 residues. From germline, CDR1 is WNHNN and CDR2 SYGVQD (reference sequence). Trimming took 0 bases from V and 1 from J; bases not matched to a gene: 1.

CDR3: CASSEALPSGGTDTQYF. CDR3 bases: TGTGCCAGCAGTGAAGCGCTTCCTAGCGGTGGCACAGATACGCAGTATTTT. The genes are TRBV2 and TRBJ2-3; 7 bases are shared with TRBD2. V shed 0 bases, J shed 1 base, and the junction held 7 bases outside the gene matches. The CDR3 is 17 amino acids. Germline V gene data show CDR1 as SNHLY and CDR2 as FYNNEI.

V gene TRBV9 combines with J gene TRBJ1-1, with D possibly TRBD1 on 6 matching bases. The germline V and J ends were trimmed by 0 bases and 6 bases, with 21 bases remaining between them. Germline V CDR1 and CDR2: SGDLS, YYNGEE. CDR3 size: 17 residues. The chain's CDR3 is CASSVGFLGGRDPEAFF. In DNA, the CDR3 is TGTGCCAGCAGCGTAGGCTTCCTTGGGGGCAGGGACCCTGAAGCTTTCTTT.

The rearrangement links TRBV5-1 to TRBJ1-5, with no clear D. Per germline, CDR1 SGHRS and CDR2 YFSETQ. Trimming left V 2 bases short and J 5 bases short, with 8 bases between. The CDR3 has 13 residues. As DNA, the CDR3 is TGCGCCAGCAGCTTAGACACGTATCAGCCCCAGCATTTT. As protein: CASSLDTYQPQHF. Supplemented by reference TRBV5-1 and TRBJ1-5, the full variable domain reads KAGVTQTPRYLIKTRGQQVTLSCSPISGHRSVSWYQQTPGQGLQFLFEYFSETQRNKGNFPGRFSGRQFSNSRSEMNVSTLELGDSALYLCASSLDTYQPQHFGDGTRLSIL.

This clone has a handful of counts. The V and J genes are TRBV29-1 and TRBJ2-7, with 11 bases lining up with TRBD2. The CDR3 is 15 residues long. The germline gives CDR1 SQVTM, CDR2 ANQGSEA. With V trimmed by 3 bases and J by 2 bases, 6 bases remained unmatched. The CDR3 here is CSVEMGLAATYEQYF. CDR3 in DNA: TGCAGCGTTGAGATGGGACTAGCGGCCACCTACGAGCAGTACTTC.

The J gene is TRBJ1-2, the V gene TRBV28; D is perhaps TRBD1 (5 bases). The CDR3 runs to 12 residues. Trimming pared 8 bases from V and 4 bases from J, leaving 11 bases between. The germline V gene has CDR1 MDHEN and CDR2 SYDVKM. CDR3 sequence (DNA): TGTGCCAGCCGACAGAAAATCTATGGCTACACCTTC. Translating gives CASRQKIYGYTF.

This chain uses TRBV2 with TRBJ2-7; a possible D gene is TRBD1 (6 bases). Trimming left V 1 base short and J 3 bases short, with 10 bases between. The CDR3 length is 14 residues. Per germline, CDR1 SNHLY and CDR2 FYNNEI. The CDR3 protein is CASSEGTAFYEQYF. CDR3 nucleotides: TGTGCCAGCAGTGAAGGGACAGCTTTCTACGAGCAGTACTTC.

The chain couples TRBV9 to TRBJ2-3; the D gene is possibly TRBD1 (5 bases). CDR3 length equals 15 residues. The germline V and J ends were trimmed by 0 bases and 2 bases, with 10 bases remaining between them. Germline assignment: CDR1 SGDLS and CDR2 YYNGEE. CDR3 in DNA: TGTGCCAGCAGCGTAGATGGGGCGGACACAGATACGCAGTATTTT. Its protein is CASSVDGADTDTQYF.

This clone has a single count. J is TRBJ2-2 and V is TRBV7-2; 8 nucleotides align to TRBD2. Germline loops: CDR1 SGHTA, CDR2 FQGNSA. V lost 5 bases and J lost 0; bases outside the gene matches: 5. The CDR3 sequence is 16 residues long. In nucleotides, the CDR3 is TGTGCCAGCAGCAAACCGGGACTAGCGAACACCGGGGAGCTGTTTTTT. Amino acids: CASSKPGLANTGELFF.

The chain has TRBV6-1 and TRBJ1-5; the D gene is possibly TRBD1 (6 bases). This CDR3 spans 15 amino acids. Trimming stripped 1 base from V and 6 bases from J, with 13 bases between. Germline V gene sequence: CDR1 MNHNS, CDR2 SASEGT. The CDR3 DNA follows: TGTGCCAGCAGTGAAGGGATAGGGGGAAGTCAGCCCCAGCATTTT. It yields the protein CASSEGIGGSQPQHF.

This chain connects TRBV3-1 (or the pseudogene TRBV3-2) to TRBJ1-2; 7 nucleotides align to TRBD1. The CDR3 runs to 12 residues. Germline V gives CDR1 LGHDT, CDR2 YNNKEL (reference sequence). V was clipped by 6 bases and J by 8 bases; unmatched bases: 6. CDR3 in amino acids: CASSPRQGGYTF. The CDR3 region has the DNA TGTGCCAGCAGTCCGAGACAGGGAGGCTACACCTTC.

This chain joins TRBV2 and TRBJ2-7; 8 bases fit TRBD1. The V gene end was trimmed by 6 bases and the J gene end by 5 bases; junction bases not matched to a gene: 6. The CDR3 length is 13 residues. Germline loops: CDR1 SNHLY, CDR2 FYNNEI. Here the CDR3 DNA reads TGTGCCAGCAGAAGCCCGGACAGGGACGAGCAGTACTTC. Protein: CASRSPDRDEQYF.

This clone occurred a few times. The chain recombines TRBV11-2 with TRBJ1-6; D unclear. The V gene's germline CDR1 is SGHAT and CDR2 FQNNGV. The CDR3 runs to 14 residues. The germline V and J ends were trimmed by 2 bases and 6 bases, with 8 bases remaining between them. The CDR3 coding sequence is TGTGCCAGCAGCTTACAGGCCAGTAATTCACCCCTCCACTTT. Its protein product is CASSLQASNSPLHF.

At least ten counts were recorded for this clone. In DNA, the CDR3 is TGTGCCACCAGCAGAGAACTAGCGGGAGTAGATACGCAGTATTTT. As protein: CATSRELAGVDTQYF. This chain uses TRBV15 with TRBJ2-3, with 11 bases identical to TRBD2. After removal of 0 bases from V and 5 bases from J, the junction contained 1 base not matched to a gene. Germline-derived CDR1 and CDR2 are LNHNV and YYDKDF (reference sequence). CDR3 size: 15 residues.

On this clone: This specimen includes other DNA sequences encoding the same CDR3. The gene calls are TRBV19 and TRBJ1-1; D is ambiguous. Germline CDR1 and CDR2: LNHDA and SQIVND (reference sequence). The CDR3 contains 12 residues. V lost 3 bases and J lost 5, with 7 bases in between. The CDR3 protein is CASSIGVTEAFF. The CDR3 DNA reads TGTGCCAGTAGTATCGGGGTTACTGAAGCTTTCTTT.

This clone was picked up a small number of times. The V and J genes are TRBV29-1 and TRBJ2-5; TRBD2 agrees at 11 bases. The CDR3 is 15 amino acids. J gave up 9 bases and V 3 bases, and 12 bases lay outside the gene matches. CDR1 is SQVTM, CDR2 ANQGSEA, per germline. CDR3 residues: CSVDPLAGGQGAQYF. CDR3 coding DNA: TGCAGCGTTGATCCTCTAGCGGGAGGCCAAGGGGCCCAGTACTTC.